The rows below give T cell receptor beta chains drawn from one sample of a study of T-cell reconstitution after alpha-beta-depleted transplantation in children. MiXCR was run by TCRdb on the PCR reads, yielding one entry per CDR3 protein. This sample has some 840,000 distinct CDR3 sequences, with approximately 15% found just once. The specimen comprised PBMCs, mostly from graft donor cells, sampled 360 days after TCRalphabeta/CD19-depleted stem cell transplant. The source is a male patient younger than 18 who had a stem cell transplant for acute lymphoblastic leukemia, so the T cells may come from the graft donor. Both conserved end residues are part of each CDR3. The D gene is left open where the match is weak. Clone size is stated in some rows and not others, as once, few, many or a class when expanded.

DNA: TGCAGCACCCGAACCCAGACAGGGGGCACTGAAGCTTTCTTT
CDR3: CSTRTQTGGTEAFF
V: TRBV29-1
size: NA
D: TRBD1
J: TRBJ1-1

DNA: TGTGCCAGCAGCTTAGAAGCAGGGGGATGGACTGAAGCTTTCTTT
CDR3: CASSLEAGGWTEAFF
V: TRBV7-2
size: NA
D: TRBD1
J: TRBJ1-1

DNA: TGCGCCAGCAGCTCCCCTCCGGGTAACGAGCAGTACTTC
CDR3: CASSSPPGNEQYF
V: TRBV5-1
size: many
D: NA
J: TRBJ2-7

DNA: TGCAGTGCTTCCCGGGCAGGAGACTCCTACGAGCAGTACTTC
CDR3: CSASRAGDSYEQYF
V: TRBV20-1
size: few
D: NA
J: TRBJ2-7

DNA: TGTGCCAGCAGCTCGCACAGGGGGATGAACACTGAAGCTTTCTTT
CDR3: CASSSHRGMNTEAFF
V: TRBV5-4
size: NA
D: TRBD1
J: TRBJ1-1

DNA: TGTGCCAGCAGTTTAGGCAGCGCAGATTATCGAATCCAAGAGACCCAGTACTTC
CDR3: CASSLGSADYRIQETQYF
V: TRBV12-3/TRBV12-4
size: NA
D: NA
J: TRBJ2-5

DNA: TGTGCCAGCAGGACAGGGCCCGAGCAGTACTTC
CDR3: CASRTGPEQYF
V: TRBV12-3/TRBV12-4
size: many
D: TRBD1
J: TRBJ2-7

DNA: TGTGCCAGCAGCGCAACTAGCTCGAACAATGAGCAGTTCTTC
CDR3: CASSATSSNNEQFF
V: TRBV7-8
size: NA
D: NA
J: TRBJ2-1

DNA: TGTGCCAGCAGCCAAGGGCTGGCCCACGAGCAGTACTTC
CDR3: CASSQGLAHEQYF
V: TRBV3-1
size: many
D: NA
J: TRBJ2-7

DNA: TGTGCCAGCAGCGACGACAGGGCTGGCAATCAGCCCCAGCATTTT
CDR3: CASSDDRAGNQPQHF
V: TRBV27
size: NA
D: TRBD1
J: TRBJ1-5

DNA: TGTGCCATCAGTGAGCCCTCGGGTAGCGGGAGTTGGAATGAGCAGTTCTTC
CDR3: CAISEPSGSGSWNEQFF
V: TRBV10-3
size: NA
D: TRBD2
J: TRBJ2-1

DNA: TGTGCCAGCAGCTTCTATCGTCGGGCGCAGTACTTC
CDR3: CASSFYRRAQYF
V: TRBV7-2
size: NA
D: NA
J: TRBJ2-7

DNA: TGTGCCAGCAGTCCCCGAGCGCGGCTTGGGTCAGAGACCCAGTACTTC
CDR3: CASSPRARLGSETQYF
V: TRBV12-3/TRBV12-4
size: NA
D: NA
J: TRBJ2-5

DNA: TGTGCCAGCAGCGTAGATGAGGGTCCCTACAATGAGCAGTTCTTC
CDR3: CASSVDEGPYNEQFF
V: TRBV9
size: few
D: NA
J: TRBJ2-1

DNA: TGCGCCAGCCTTCGACTAGCGGGAGGGAAGGATACGCAGTATTTT
CDR3: CASLRLAGGKDTQYF
V: TRBV4-1
size: NA
D: TRBD2
J: TRBJ2-3

DNA: TGCGCCAGCAGCCCATTCCCTTATGCGCGGGAGCCCGAGACCCAGTACTTC
CDR3: CASSPFPYAREPETQYF
V: TRBV5-1
size: NA
D: TRBD2
J: TRBJ2-5

DNA: TGTGCCAGCAGGGCCGGTGGGTCCCCCCTCCACTTT
CDR3: CASRAGGSPLHF
V: TRBV2
size: many
D: NA
J: TRBJ1-6

DNA: TGTGCCAGCAGCTCCGGGACTAGCGGAATTAGGAACAATGAGCAGTTCTTC
CDR3: CASSSGTSGIRNNEQFF
V: TRBV7-6
size: NA
D: TRBD2
J: TRBJ2-1

DNA: TGCAGTGCTAGACCCCTCAAGGGACTACACCAAGAGACCCAGTACTTC
CDR3: CSARPLKGLHQETQYF
V: TRBV20-1
size: NA
D: TRBD2
J: TRBJ2-5

DNA: TGTGCCAGCAGCCCTATTCCCGGGACTAGCGGGATAAATGAGCAGTTCTTC
CDR3: CASSPIPGTSGINEQFF
V: TRBV9
size: many
D: TRBD2
J: TRBJ2-1